One and the same sample provided the 10 T cell receptor beta chains below, sequenced in a study of blood T cell repertoires in COVID-19. TCRdb's table, derived via immunoSEQ multiplex PCR, lists solely in-frame clones and lacks some. The table has about 300,000 clones, 75% to 90% seen once. The sample was peripheral blood. The receptors derive from a woman between 50 and 59 years old with COVID-19, enrolled during active disease.

The V gene is TRBV15, the J gene TRBJ2-4; 10 nucleotides agree with TRBD1. Germline V gene lookup returns CDR1 LNHNV and CDR2 YYDKDF (reference sequence). The CDR3 has 17 residues. The V segment lost 3 bases and the J segment 6 bases; nucleotides outside the gene matches: 11. CDR3 in amino acids: CATSSSRQGAIGNIQYF. The CDR3, as DNA: TGTGCCACCAGCAGTTCCAGACAGGGGGCGATTGGAAACATTCAGTACTTC.

The chain is built from TRBV9 and TRBJ1-3; 7 nucleotides agree with TRBD1. The CDR3 contains 14 residues. The J segment lost 8 bases and the V segment lost 4 bases, leaving 9 bases of the junction unmatched. Germline values: CDR1 SGDLS, CDR2 YYNGEE. The CDR3 loop is CASSSRQGGYTIYF. CDR3 coding DNA: TGTGCCAGCAGCAGCAGACAGGGCGGATACACCATATATTTT.

The chain employs TRBV19 and TRBJ2-2; 10 bases are a match to TRBD2. The CDR3 loop spans 16 amino acids. CDR1 LNHDA and CDR2 SQIVND come from the germline V gene (reference sequence). V lost 2 bases, J lost 2 bases, and 2 bases stayed unmatched. The CDR3 here is CASSIRTSGNTGELFF. In DNA, the CDR3 is TGTGCCAGTAGTATACGGACTAGCGGCAACACCGGGGAGCTGTTTTTT.

This clone was found once. This sequence joins TRBV2 and TRBJ2-5; 10 bases align to TRBD1. Trimming removed 5 bases from V and 5 bases from J; junction bases left unmatched: 8. Looked up from germline, CDR1 is SNHLY and CDR2 is FYNNEI. The CDR3 is 15 residues long. The CDR3 DNA is TGTGCCAGCAGTAACGGACAGGGGGTAGGGGAGACCCAGTACTTC. Its protein is CASSNGQGVGETQYF.

The chain has TRBV11-2 and TRBJ2-7, with 11 bases that match TRBD1. The germline V gene has CDR1 SGHAT and CDR2 FQNNGV. V gave up 5 bases and J gave up 4 bases; unmatched junction bases: 16. The CDR3 contains 18 residues. In nucleotides, the CDR3 is TGTGCCAGCAGCCCCCGTGTTGGACAGGGGGCCCCTGGTTACGAGCAGTACTTC. Translating it yields CASSPRVGQGAPGYEQYF.

The V call is TRBV27, the J call TRBJ2-1; a weak D match, TRBD2 (6 bases). The V and J ends lost 5 bases and 0 bases respectively, with 32 bases between them. Germline V lookup: CDR1 MNHEY, CDR2 SMNVEV (reference sequence). CDR3 size: 22 residues. In DNA, the CDR3 is TGTGCCAGCAGTCTCTTTACCCCGGGAGACTCGGCGTCAACTCGCTCCTACAATGAGCAGTTCTTC. This encodes CASSLFTPGDSASTRSYNEQFF.

The DNA for the CDR3 is TGTGCCAGCAATCAAATAGCACAAGCGAGCTCTGGGGCCAACGTCCTGACTTTC. It is translated as CASNQIAQASSGANVLTF. The chain couples TRBV11-2 to TRBJ2-6; D is unclear. Germline values: CDR1 SGHAT, CDR2 FQNNGV. CDR3 length equals 18 residues. Between the trimmed V and J ends, which lost 7 bases and 0 bases, there was a span of 19 bases.

V is TRBV18 and J is TRBJ2-4, with D perhaps matching TRBD2 (5 bases). CDR1 is KGHSH and CDR2 is LQKENI in the germline V gene. Trimming removed 4 bases from V and 6 bases from J, with 19 bases in between. The CDR3 runs 16 residues. The CDR3 region has the DNA TGTGCCAGCTCACATTCGAACCTCGGGAATAGAAACATTCAGTACTTC. Translated: CASSHSNLGNRNIQYF.

To note about this clone: Different DNA sequences within this sample yield the same CDR3. The V gene is TRBV18, the J gene TRBJ2-5; a possible D gene is TRBD2 (5 bases). Trimming left V 3 bases short and J 3 bases short, with 5 bases between. The CDR3 consists of 12 residues. Germline V lookup: CDR1 KGHSH, CDR2 LQKENI. CDR3 nucleotide sequence: TGTGCCAGCTCACCGCGGGAAGAGACCCAGTACTTC. Protein: CASSPREETQYF.

The chain employs TRBV5-5 and TRBJ1-5, with D possibly TRBD1 on 5 matching bases. The V gene's germline CDR1 is SGHKS and CDR2 YYEKEE (reference sequence). The CDR3 has 16 residues. V dropped 0 bases and J dropped 5 bases, with 15 bases sitting between them. CDR3: CASSLAESHRHQPQHF. For the CDR3, the DNA is TGTGCCAGCAGCTTGGCCGAATCTCACAGGCATCAGCCCCAGCATTTT.